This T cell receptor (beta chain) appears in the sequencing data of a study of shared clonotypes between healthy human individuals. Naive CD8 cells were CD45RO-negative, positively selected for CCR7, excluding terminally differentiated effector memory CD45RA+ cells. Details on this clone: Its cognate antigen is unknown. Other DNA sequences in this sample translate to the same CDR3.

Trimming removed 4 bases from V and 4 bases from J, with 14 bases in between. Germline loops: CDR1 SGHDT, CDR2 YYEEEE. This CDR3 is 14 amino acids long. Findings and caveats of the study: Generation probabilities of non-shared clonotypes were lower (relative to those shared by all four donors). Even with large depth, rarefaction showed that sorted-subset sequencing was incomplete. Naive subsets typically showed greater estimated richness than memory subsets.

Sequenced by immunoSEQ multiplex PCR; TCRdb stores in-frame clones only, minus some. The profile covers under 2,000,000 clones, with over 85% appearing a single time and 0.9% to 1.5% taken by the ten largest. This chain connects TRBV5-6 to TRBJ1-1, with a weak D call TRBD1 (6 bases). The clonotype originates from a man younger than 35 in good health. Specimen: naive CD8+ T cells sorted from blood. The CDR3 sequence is CASSPGVGVTEAFF. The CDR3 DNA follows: TGTGCCAGCAGCCCAGGGGTAGGGGTCACTGAAGCTTTCTTT.